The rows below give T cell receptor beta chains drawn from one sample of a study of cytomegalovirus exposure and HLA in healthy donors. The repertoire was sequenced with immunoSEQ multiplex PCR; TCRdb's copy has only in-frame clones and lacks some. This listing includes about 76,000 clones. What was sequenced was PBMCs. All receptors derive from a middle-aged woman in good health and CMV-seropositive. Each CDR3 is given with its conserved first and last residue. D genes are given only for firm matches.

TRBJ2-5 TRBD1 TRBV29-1 CSVVTGGLYKQYF TGCAGCGTTGTTACAGGGGGCCTCTACAAGCAGTACTTC
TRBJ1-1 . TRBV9 CASSPFSPPGGAGTEAFF TGTGCCAGCAGCCCCTTTTCTCCCCCGGGGGGGGCAGGCACTGAAGCTTTCTTT
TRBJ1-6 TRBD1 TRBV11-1 CASSPSPGTGGSPLHF TGTGCCAGCAGCCCAAGCCCCGGGACAGGGGGTTCACCCCTCCACTTT
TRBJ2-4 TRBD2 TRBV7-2 CASSLGLAGVGDKNIQYF TGTGCCAGCAGCTTAGGACTAGCGGGAGTTGGTGACAAAAACATTCAGTACTTC
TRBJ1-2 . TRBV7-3 CASSLTSQATSWDGYTF TGTGCCAGCAGCTTAACGTCCCAGGCGACCTCATGGGATGGCTACACCTTC
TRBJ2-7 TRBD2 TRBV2 CASSELAGVPEQYF TGTGCCAGCAGTGAACTAGCGGGAGTACCCGAGCAGTACTTC
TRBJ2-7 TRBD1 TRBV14 CASSIGTGVSYEQYF TGTGCCAGCAGCATCGGGACAGGCGTCTCCTACGAGCAGTACTTC
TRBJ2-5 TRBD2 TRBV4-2 CASSQTSGGGGETQYF TGTGCCAGCAGCCAGACTAGCGGGGGCGGGGGGGAGACCCAGTACTTC
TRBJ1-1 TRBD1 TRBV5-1 CASSLALTGWNTEAFF TGCGCCAGCAGCTTGGCCCTGACAGGGTGGAACACTGAAGCTTTCTTT
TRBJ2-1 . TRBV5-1 CASSLGSSYNEQFF TGCGCCAGCAGCTTGGGGAGCTCCTACAATGAGCAGTTCTTC
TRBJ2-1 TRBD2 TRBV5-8 CASSPHRTSGSYNEQFF TGTGCCAGCAGCCCACATAGGACTAGCGGGAGCTACAATGAGCAGTTCTTC
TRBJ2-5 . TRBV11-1 CASSRKTQPGETQYF TGTGCCAGCAGCCGTAAGACACAACCTGGGGAGACCCAGTACTTC
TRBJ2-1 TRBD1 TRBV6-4 CASSDVDRGLNEQFF TGTGCCAGCAGTGATGTCGACAGGGGGCTGAATGAGCAGTTCTTC
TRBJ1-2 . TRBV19 CGSGFGYGYTF TGTGGGTCGGGTTTTGGCTATGGCTACACCTTC
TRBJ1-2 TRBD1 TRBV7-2 CASSPYRGDMYGYTF TGTGCCAGCAGCCCATACAGGGGGGATATGTATGGCTACACCTTC
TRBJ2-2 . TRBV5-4 CASSLEAGITGELFF TGTGCCAGCAGCTTGGAGGCAGGTATCACCGGGGAGCTGTTTTTT
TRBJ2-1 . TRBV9 CASSATSLFDEQFF TGTGCCAGCAGCGCCACTAGTTTATTCGATGAGCAGTTCTTC
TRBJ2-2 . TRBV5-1 CASFEGGPNTGELFF TGCGCCAGCTTTGAGGGCGGCCCGAACACCGGGGAGCTGTTTTTT
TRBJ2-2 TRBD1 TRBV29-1 CSVGTANTGELFF TGCAGCGTCGGGACAGCGAACACCGGGGAGCTGTTTTTT
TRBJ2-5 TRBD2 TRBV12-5 CASGLWTSGGETQYF TGTGCTAGTGGTTTGTGGACTAGCGGGGGGGAGACCCAGTACTTC
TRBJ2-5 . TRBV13 CASSYPSVSETQYF TGTGCCAGCAGCTACCCATCCGTGTCGGAGACCCAGTACTTC
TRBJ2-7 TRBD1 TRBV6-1 CASSEAQAGGLYEQYF TGTGCCAGCAGTGAAGCGCAGGCAGGGGGCCTGTACGAGCAGTACTTC
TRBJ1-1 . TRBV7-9 CASSALTVNTEAFF TGTGCCAGCAGCGCACTGACAGTTAACACTGAAGCTTTCTTT
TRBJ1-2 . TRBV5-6 CASSLAARGYTF TGTGCCAGCAGCTTGGCTGCTAGAGGCTACACCTTC
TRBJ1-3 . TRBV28 CASSLPPRSGNTIYF TGTGCCAGCAGTTTACCCCCCAGGTCTGGAAACACCATATATTTT
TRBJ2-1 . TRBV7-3 CASSLMNSYYNEQFF TGTGCCAGCAGCTTAATGAACTCATACTACAATGAGCAGTTCTTC
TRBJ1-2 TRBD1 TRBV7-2 CASSPGGAVYGYTF TGTGCCAGCAGCCCAGGGGGCGCGGTCTATGGCTACACCTTC
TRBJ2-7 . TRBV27 CASSSLELGSYEQYF TGTGCCAGCAGTTCCTTGGAGTTGGGCTCCTACGAGCAGTACTTC
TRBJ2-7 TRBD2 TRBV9 CASSTGLVGEQYF TGTGCCAGCAGCACCGGACTAGTGGGTGAGCAGTACTTC
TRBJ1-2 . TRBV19 CASSIHPRGQLNYGYTF TGTGCCAGTAGTATCCACCCCCGCGGACAACTCAACTATGGCTACACCTTC
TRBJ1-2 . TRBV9 CASRNRDDYGYTF TGTGCCAGCAGAAACAGGGACGACTATGGCTACACCTTC
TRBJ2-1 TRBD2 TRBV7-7 CASSPGSGGAYNEQFF TGTGCCAGCAGCCCGGGGAGCGGGGGGGCCTACAATGAGCAGTTCTTC
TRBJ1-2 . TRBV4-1 CASSQASTGSNYGYTF TGCGCCAGCAGCCAAGCATCGACTGGTTCTAACTATGGCTACACCTTC
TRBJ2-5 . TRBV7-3 CASSSQVQRGTQYF TGTGCCAGCAGCTCTCAGGTCCAACGGGGGACCCAGTACTTC
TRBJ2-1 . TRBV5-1 CASSLDSTTYNEQFF TGCGCCAGCAGCTTGGATAGCACTACCTACAATGAGCAGTTCTTC
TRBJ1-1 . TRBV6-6 CASSPSLNRNTEAFF TGTGCCAGCAGCCCTTCTCTCAACAGGAACACTGAAGCTTTCTTT
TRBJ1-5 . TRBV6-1 CAADYPLGGQPQHF TGTGCCGCGGACTATCCCCTTGGAGGTCAGCCCCAGCATTTT
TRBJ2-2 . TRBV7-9 CASSLKQWAGELFF TGTGCCAGCAGCTTAAAACAGTGGGCCGGGGAGCTGTTTTTT
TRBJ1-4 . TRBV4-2 CASSQVMAGRLEKLFF TGTGCCAGCAGCCAAGTTATGGCAGGACGACTAGAAAAACTGTTTTTT